This TCR beta chain was identified in a study of blood T cell repertoires in COVID-19. Study information: COVID-19 samples collected from the United States, Italy and Spain covered acute and convalescent phases.

One Seattle source followed patients from active infection through their disease course. Profiled with immunoSEQ multiplex PCR; TCRdb holds only in-frame clones, not every one. The data hold hundreds of thousands of clones, with more than 80% observed a single time. The trim removed 2 bases at V and 3 bases at J, leaving 4 bases unmatched. This CDR3 spans 15 amino acids. Germline lookup yields CDR1 MNHNS and CDR2 SASEGT. The sample consisted of peripheral blood. The V call is TRBV6-1, the J call TRBJ1-5, with 7 bases aligning to TRBD1. This receptor was taken from a woman aged 30 to 39 with COVID-19, enrolled during active disease. The chain's CDR3 is CASSELGQINQPQHF. The CDR3 coding sequence is TGTGCCAGCAGTGAACTGGGACAGATCAATCAGCCCCAGCATTTT.